Sequencing of this TCR beta chain was carried out in a study of T cells in Graves' hyperthyroidism and ophthalmopathy. Whole-study results and caveats: Classification by a 13 V-J model distinguished ophthalmopathy from stable hyperthyroidism.

Among the patients, aged 18 to 65, hyperthyroidism was newly diagnosed and had lasted under 2 months. Diagnoses rested on clinical symptoms, serum thyroxine and TRAb, thyroid ultrasound and orbital computed tomography. Trimming took off 4 bases at V and 2 bases at J, with 17 bases between the two ends. Per germline, CDR1 SGHRS and CDR2 YFSETQ. CDR3 length: 16 amino acids. It was RNA transcripts that yielded the amplified TCR beta CDR3 regions. The HTBI primer set drove a first-round RT-PCR of the TCR CDR3. MiXCR, applied by TCRdb to the multiplex PCR reads, yields one record per CDR3 protein. Of under 400,000 distinct CDR3 sequences in the sample, roughly 25% were seen once. Regarding this clonotype: Its matching antigen is unknown.

The genes are TRBV5-1 and TRBJ2-3; no definite D call. The sequenced sample was blood. This TCR was sampled from a man over 45 with Graves' hyperthyroidism. The CDR3 here is CASSSVTPATTDTQYF. The CDR3 bases are TGCGCCAGCAGCAGTGTAACCCCAGCTACCACAGATACGCAGTATTTT.